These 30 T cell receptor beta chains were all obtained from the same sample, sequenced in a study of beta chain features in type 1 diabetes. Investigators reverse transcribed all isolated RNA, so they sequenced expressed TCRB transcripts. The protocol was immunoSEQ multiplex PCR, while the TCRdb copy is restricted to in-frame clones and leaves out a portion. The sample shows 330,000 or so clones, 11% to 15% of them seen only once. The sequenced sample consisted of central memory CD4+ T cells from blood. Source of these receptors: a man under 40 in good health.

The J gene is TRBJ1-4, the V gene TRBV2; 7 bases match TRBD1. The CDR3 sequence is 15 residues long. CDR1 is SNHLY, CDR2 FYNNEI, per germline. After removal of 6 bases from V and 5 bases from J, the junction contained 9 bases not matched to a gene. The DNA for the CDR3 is TGTGCCAGCAGCGTCGACAGGGCGGTGAATGAAAAACTGTTTTTT. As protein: CASSVDRAVNEKLFF.

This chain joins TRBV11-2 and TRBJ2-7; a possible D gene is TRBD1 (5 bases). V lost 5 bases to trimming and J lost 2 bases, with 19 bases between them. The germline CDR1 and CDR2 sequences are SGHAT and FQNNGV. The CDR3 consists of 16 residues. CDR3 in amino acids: CASSPPLRAAAYEQYF. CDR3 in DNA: TGTGCCAGCAGCCCTCCGCTCAGGGCGGCCGCCTACGAGCAGTACTTC.

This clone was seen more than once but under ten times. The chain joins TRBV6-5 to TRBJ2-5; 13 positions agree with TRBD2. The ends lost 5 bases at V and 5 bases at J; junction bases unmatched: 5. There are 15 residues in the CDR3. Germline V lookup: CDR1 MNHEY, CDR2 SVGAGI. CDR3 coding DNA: TGTGCCAGCAGTGGACTAGCGGGGGAGGGGGAGACCCAGTACTTC. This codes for CASSGLAGEGETQYF.

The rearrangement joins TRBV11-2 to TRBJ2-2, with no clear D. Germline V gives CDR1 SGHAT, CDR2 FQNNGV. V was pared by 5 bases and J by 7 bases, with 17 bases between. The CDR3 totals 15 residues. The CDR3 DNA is TGTGCCAGCAGCCTTTACTCGGGTGTGAGCGGGGAGCTGTTTTTT. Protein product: CASSLYSGVSGELFF. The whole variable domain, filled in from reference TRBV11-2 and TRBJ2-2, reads EAGVAQSPRYKIIEKRQSVAFWCNPISGHATLYWYQQILGQGPKLLIQFQNNGVVDDSQLPKDRFSAERLKGVDSTLKIQPAKLEDSAVYLCASSLYSGVSGELFFGEGSRLTVL.

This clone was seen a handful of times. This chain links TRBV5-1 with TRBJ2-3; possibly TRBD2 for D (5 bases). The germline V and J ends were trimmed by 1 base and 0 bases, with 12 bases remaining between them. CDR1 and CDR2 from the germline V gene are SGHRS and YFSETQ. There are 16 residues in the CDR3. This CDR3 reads CASSLLAGTSTDTQYF. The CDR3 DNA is TGCGCCAGCAGCTTGTTGGCGGGCACTAGCACAGATACGCAGTATTTT. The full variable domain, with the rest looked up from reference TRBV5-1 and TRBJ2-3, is KAGVTQTPRYLIKTRGQQVTLSCSPISGHRSVSWYQQTPGQGLQFLFEYFSETQRNKGNFPGRFSGRQFSNSRSEMNVSTLELGDSALYLCASSLLAGTSTDTQYFGPGTRLTVL.

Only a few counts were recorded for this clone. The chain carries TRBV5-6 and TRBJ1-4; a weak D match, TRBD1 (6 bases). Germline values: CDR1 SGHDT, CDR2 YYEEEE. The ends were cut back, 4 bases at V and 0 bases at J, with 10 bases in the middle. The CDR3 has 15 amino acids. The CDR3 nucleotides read TGTGCCAGCAGCACGCCAGGGGCAACTAATGAAAAACTGTTTTTT. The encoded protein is CASSTPGATNEKLFF.

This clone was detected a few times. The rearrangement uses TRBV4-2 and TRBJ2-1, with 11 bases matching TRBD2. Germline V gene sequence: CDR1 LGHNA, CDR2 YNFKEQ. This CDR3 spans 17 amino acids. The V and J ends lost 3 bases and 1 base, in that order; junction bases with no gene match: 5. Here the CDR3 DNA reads TGTGCCAGCAGCCAGGCCGGGACTAGCGGATCCTACAATGAGCAGTTCTTC. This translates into CASSQAGTSGSYNEQFF.

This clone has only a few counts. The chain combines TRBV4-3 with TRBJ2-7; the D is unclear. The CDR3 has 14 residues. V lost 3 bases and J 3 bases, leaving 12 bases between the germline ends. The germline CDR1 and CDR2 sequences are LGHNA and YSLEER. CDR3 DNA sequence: TGCGCCAGCAGCCAGCAATCCGCAGGCTACGAGCAGTACTTC. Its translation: CASSQQSAGYEQYF.

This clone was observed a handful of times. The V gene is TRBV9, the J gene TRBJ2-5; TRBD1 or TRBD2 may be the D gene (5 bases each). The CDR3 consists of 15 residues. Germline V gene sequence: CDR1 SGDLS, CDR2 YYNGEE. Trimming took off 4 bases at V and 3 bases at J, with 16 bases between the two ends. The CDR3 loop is CASSRGTVLEETQYF. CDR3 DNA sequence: TGTGCCAGCAGCCGGGGCACGGTGTTGGAAGAGACCCAGTACTTC.

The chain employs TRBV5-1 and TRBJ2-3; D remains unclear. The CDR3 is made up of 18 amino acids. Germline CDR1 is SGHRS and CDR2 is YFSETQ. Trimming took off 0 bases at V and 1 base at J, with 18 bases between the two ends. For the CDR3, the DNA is TGCGCCAGCAGCTTGGTCTCGGGCAGGAAGAGCGGCACAGATACGCAGTATTTT. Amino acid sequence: CASSLVSGRKSGTDTQYF.

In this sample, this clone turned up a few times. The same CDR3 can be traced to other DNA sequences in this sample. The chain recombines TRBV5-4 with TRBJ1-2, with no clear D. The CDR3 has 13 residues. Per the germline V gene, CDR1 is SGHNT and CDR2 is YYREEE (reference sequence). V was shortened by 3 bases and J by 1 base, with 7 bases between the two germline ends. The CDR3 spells CASSSGLNYGYTF. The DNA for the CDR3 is TGTGCCAGCAGCTCCGGGCTTAACTATGGCTACACCTTC. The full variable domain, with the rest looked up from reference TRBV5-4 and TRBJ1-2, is ETGVTQSPTHLIKTRGQQVTLRCSSQSGHNTVSWYQQALGQGPQFIFQYYREEENGRGNFPPRFSGLQFPNYSSELNVNALELDDSALYLCASSSGLNYGYTFGSGTRLTVV.

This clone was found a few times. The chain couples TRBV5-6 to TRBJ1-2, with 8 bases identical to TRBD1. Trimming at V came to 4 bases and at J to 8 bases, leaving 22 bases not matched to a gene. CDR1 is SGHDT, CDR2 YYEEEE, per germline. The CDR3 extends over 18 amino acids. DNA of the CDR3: TGTGCCAGCAGCCCCGCGACAGGGGTCCCTCCAAGGGAGAGCGGCTACACCTTC. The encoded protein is CASSPATGVPPRESGYTF.

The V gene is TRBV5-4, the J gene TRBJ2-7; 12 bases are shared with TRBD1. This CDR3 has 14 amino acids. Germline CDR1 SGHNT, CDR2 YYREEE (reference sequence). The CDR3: CASSMMHRDRGQDV. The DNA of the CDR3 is TGTGCCAGCAGCATGATGCACCGGGACAGGGGGCAAGACGTC.

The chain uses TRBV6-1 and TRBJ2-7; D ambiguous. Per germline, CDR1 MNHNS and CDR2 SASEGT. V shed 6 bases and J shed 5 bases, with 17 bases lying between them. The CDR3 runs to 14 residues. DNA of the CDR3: TGTGCCAGCAGGGTCCATGTGGGGTTGGACGAGCAGTACGTC. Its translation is CASRVHVGLDEQYV.

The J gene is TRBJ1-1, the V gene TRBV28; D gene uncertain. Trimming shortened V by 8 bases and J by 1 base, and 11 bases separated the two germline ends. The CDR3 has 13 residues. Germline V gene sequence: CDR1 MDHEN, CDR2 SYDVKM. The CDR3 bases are TGTGCCAGCTTACCCCCCGGGAACACTGAAGCTTTCTTT. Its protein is CASLPPGNTEAFF.

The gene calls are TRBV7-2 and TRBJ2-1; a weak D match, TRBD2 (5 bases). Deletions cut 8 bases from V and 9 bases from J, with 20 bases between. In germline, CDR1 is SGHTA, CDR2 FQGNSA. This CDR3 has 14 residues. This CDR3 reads CASDGGLETAEQFF. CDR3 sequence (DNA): TGTGCCAGCGATGGCGGGCTAGAAACTGCTGAGCAGTTCTTC.

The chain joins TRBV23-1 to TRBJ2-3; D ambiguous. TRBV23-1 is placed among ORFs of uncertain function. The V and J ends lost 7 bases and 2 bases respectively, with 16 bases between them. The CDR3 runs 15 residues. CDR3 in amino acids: CASTRSLQYTDTQYF. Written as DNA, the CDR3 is TGCGCCAGCACCCGATCCCTACAGTACACAGATACGCAGTATTTT.

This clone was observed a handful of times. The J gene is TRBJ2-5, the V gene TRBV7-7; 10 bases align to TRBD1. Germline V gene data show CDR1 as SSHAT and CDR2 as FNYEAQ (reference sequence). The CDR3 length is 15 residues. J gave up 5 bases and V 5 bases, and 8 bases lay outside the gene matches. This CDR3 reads CASSHRDRGWETQYF. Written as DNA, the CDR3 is TGTGCCAGCAGCCACAGGGACAGGGGATGGGAGACCCAGTACTTC.

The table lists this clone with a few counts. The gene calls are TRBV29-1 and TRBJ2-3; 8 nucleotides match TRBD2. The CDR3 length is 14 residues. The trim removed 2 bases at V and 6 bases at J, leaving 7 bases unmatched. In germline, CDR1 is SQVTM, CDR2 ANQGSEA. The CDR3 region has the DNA TGCAGCGTTGAACGGGAGGGATTTTCGGATACGCAGTATTTT. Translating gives CSVEREGFSDTQYF.

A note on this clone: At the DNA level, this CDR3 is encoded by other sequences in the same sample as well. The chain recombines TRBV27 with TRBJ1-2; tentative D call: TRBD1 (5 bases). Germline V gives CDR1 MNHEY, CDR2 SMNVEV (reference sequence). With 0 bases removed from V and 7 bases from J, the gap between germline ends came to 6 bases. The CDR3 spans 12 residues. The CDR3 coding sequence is TGTGCCAGCAGTTTATCGGGGGGTGGCTACACCTTC. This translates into CASSLSGGGYTF.

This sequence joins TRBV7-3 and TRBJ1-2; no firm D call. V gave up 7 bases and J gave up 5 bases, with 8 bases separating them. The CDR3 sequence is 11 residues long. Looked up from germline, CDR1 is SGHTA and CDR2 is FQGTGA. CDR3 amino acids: CASTIAYGYTF. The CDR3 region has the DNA TGTGCCAGCACCATAGCTTATGGCTACACCTTC.

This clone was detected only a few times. The CDR3 spells CATHSRANTGELFF. In DNA, the CDR3 is TGTGCCACACATAGCCGGGCGAACACCGGGGAGCTGTTTTTT. J is TRBJ2-2 and V is TRBV6-5; D gene ambiguous. The CDR3 is 14 residues long. CDR1 and CDR2 (germline): MNHEY, SVGAGI. The ends were cut back, 10 bases at V and 0 bases at J, with 12 bases in the middle.

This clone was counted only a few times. The CDR3 sequence is CASSPSGAAYNEQFF. The CDR3 DNA is TGTGCCAGCAGCCCTAGCGGGGCGGCCTACAATGAGCAGTTCTTC. The rearrangement joins TRBV7-2 to TRBJ2-1; 9 positions match TRBD2. V gave up 5 bases and J gave up 2 bases; unmatched junction bases: 4. CDR3 length: 15 residues. Per germline, CDR1 SGHTA and CDR2 FQGNSA. Full variable domain (rest looked up from reference TRBV7-2 and TRBJ2-1): GAGVSQSPSNKVTEKGKDVELRCDPISGHTALYWYRQSLGQGLEFLIYFQGNSAPDKSGLPSDRFSAERTGGSVSTLTIQRTQQEDSAVYLCASSPSGAAYNEQFFGPGTRLTVL.

The CDR3 DNA reads TGTGCGACGTCAGGGGGGGCAGCCGGGGAGCTGTTTTTT. Translating it yields CATSGGAAGELFF. The rearrangement joins TRBV30 to TRBJ2-2; D possibly matches TRBD1 or TRBD2 (7 bases each). Per germline, CDR1 GTSNPN and CDR2 SVGIG (reference sequence). CDR3 length: 13 amino acids.

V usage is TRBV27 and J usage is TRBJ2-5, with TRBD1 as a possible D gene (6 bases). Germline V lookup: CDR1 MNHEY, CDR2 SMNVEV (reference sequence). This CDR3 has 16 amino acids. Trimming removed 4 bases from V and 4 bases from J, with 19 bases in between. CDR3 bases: TGTGCCAGCAGTTCATTCGCCCTGGGGGCCGGAGAGACCCAGTACTTC. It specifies CASSSFALGAGETQYF.

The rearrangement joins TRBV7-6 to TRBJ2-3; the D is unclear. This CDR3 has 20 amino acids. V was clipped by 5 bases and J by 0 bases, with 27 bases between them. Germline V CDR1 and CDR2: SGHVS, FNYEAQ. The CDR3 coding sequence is TGTGCCAGCAGCCCCCGCAGTTGGCCCGTGGGCCTCCCTAGCACAGATACGCAGTATTTT. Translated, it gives CASSPRSWPVGLPSTDTQYF.

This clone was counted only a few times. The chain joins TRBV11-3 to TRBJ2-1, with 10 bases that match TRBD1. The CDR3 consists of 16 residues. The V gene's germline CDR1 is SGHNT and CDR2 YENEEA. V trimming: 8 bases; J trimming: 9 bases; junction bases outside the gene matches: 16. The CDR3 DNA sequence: TGTGCCAGCGCTGTGATATCGGGACAGGGGACTGTTGAGCAGTTCTTC. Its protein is CASAVISGQGTVEQFF.

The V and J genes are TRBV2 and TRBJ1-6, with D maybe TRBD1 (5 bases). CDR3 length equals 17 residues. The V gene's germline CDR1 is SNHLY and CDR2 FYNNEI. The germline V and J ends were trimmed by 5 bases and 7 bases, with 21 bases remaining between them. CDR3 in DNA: TGTGCCAGCAGTCGAGACGTTGGACACGCTAGGAATTCACCCCTCCACTTT. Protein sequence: CASSRDVGHARNSPLHF.

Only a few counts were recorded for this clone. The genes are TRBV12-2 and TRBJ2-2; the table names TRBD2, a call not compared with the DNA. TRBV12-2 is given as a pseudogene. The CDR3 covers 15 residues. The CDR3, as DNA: TGTGCAAGTCGCTTGTTGGGACTAGCGTTCCGGGGAGCTGTTTTT. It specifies CASRLLGLAFRGAVF.

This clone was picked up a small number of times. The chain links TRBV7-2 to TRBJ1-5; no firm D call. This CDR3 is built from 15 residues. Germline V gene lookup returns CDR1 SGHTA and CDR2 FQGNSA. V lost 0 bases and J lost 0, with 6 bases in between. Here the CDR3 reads CASSLAPGSNQPQHF. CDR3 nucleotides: TGTGCCAGCAGCTTAGCCCCGGGTAGCAATCAGCCCCAGCATTTT.